Following are 31 T cell receptor beta chains from one sample sequenced in a study of post-analysis software for immune sequencing data. The antigens these receptors bind are not known. General study results and limits: Controls had lower frequencies than patients of about 5 TRBV segments, which included TRBV5-6, TRBV5-1 and TRBV20-1.

Incorporated into the TCR beta cDNA libraries were unique molecular identifiers, which served to reduce PCR and sequencing biases. One entry per CDR3 protein results from TCRdb running MiXCR on the PCR reads. Of 740,000 or so distinct CDR3 sequences detected, 53% appear once; the ten largest clones hold approximately 4.2%. The sequencing input was blood. The source of these receptors is a girl aged 5 to 17 with multiple sclerosis.

V is TRBV5-8 and J is TRBJ1-2; no reliable D call. The CDR3 is made up of 13 amino acids. The germline V and J ends were trimmed by 4 bases and 3 bases, with 10 bases remaining between them. Looked up from germline, CDR1 is SGHTS and CDR2 is YDEGEE. CDR3 DNA: TGTGCCAGCAGCGGTGGACTGTACTATGGCTACACCTTC. This sequence encodes CASSGGLYYGYTF.

The CDR3 is CASSYSGVEFGNQPQHF. CDR3 nucleotide sequence: TGTGCCAGCAGTTACTCGGGGGTGGAATTTGGCAATCAGCCCCAGCATTTT. This chain uses TRBV6-5 with TRBJ1-5, with TRBD1 as a possible D gene (5 bases). Trimming removed 0 bases at V and 2 bases at J, with 14 bases between. There are 17 residues in the CDR3. CDR1 and CDR2 (germline): MNHEY, SVGAGI.

The rearrangement links TRBV4-1 to TRBJ1-2; D gene ambiguous. Looked up from germline, CDR1 is MGHRA and CDR2 is YSYEKL. Trimming stripped 0 bases from V and 0 bases from J, with 14 bases between. CDR3 length: 17 amino acids. The CDR3 region has the DNA TGCGCCAGCAGCCAAGATGAGTTCGAGATGACTAACTATGGCTACACCTTC. Protein product: CASSQDEFEMTNYGYTF.

The chain combines TRBV5-1 with TRBJ2-5, with 15 positions matching TRBD2. The CDR3 sequence is 16 residues long. The germline V gene has CDR1 SGHRS and CDR2 YFSETQ. The V segment lost 4 bases and the J segment 11 bases; nucleotides outside the gene matches: 12. Here the CDR3 reads CASSIRTSGRGDEQYF. The CDR3 DNA reads as TGCGCCAGCAGCATAAGGACTAGCGGGAGGGGTGATGAGCAGTACTTC.

The rearrangement links TRBV28 to TRBJ1-1; D not resolved. The V gene's germline CDR1 is MDHEN and CDR2 SYDVKM. The V end lost 1 base, the J end lost 1 base, and 13 bases lay between the germline ends. CDR3 length: 16 residues. CDR3 sequence: CASSLFGLNENTEAFF. CDR3 coding DNA: TGTGCCAGCAGTTTATTCGGATTAAACGAGAACACTGAAGCTTTCTTT.

This clonotype has just a few counts. This rearrangement joins TRBV5-5 to TRBJ2-4; TRBD1 matches 10 bases. The CDR3 covers 16 residues. J was trimmed by 9 bases and V by 0 bases; bases with no gene match: 9. Germline CDR1 is SGHKS and CDR2 is YYEKEE (reference sequence). The CDR3: CASSLETGGGMGIQYF. DNA for the CDR3: TGTGCCAGCAGCTTGGAGACAGGGGGCGGAATGGGCATTCAGTACTTC.

The genes are TRBV5-6 and TRBJ1-3; no reliable D call. The V end was cut by 3 bases, the J end by 3 bases, with 10 bases between. The CDR3 runs 14 residues. Germline V gene lookup returns CDR1 SGHDT and CDR2 YYEEEE. The CDR3 sequence: CASSSLGFGNTIYF. DNA of the CDR3: TGTGCCAGCAGCTCTCTGGGGTTTGGAAACACCATATATTTT.

This chain joins TRBV29-1 and TRBJ2-7; weak D call: TRBD2 (5 bases). Trimming removed 4 bases from V and 4 bases from J, with 14 bases in between. Per germline, CDR1 SQVTM and CDR2 ANQGSEA. CDR3 length: 13 amino acids. The CDR3 reads CSVVRTSGYEQYF. The CDR3 nucleotides are TGCAGCGTTGTTCGGACCTCGGGGTACGAGCAGTACTTC.

This clonotype occurred a few times. J is TRBJ2-3 and V is TRBV12-3 or TRBV12-4; 7 nucleotides line up with TRBD2. Losses at the gene ends were 8 bases for V and 1 base for J; bases not matched to a gene: 12. The CDR3 has 16 amino acids. CDR3 loop: CASQSSGGRGTDTQYF. The DNA of the CDR3 is TGTGCCAGCCAGTCCTCTGGGGGGAGGGGCACAGATACGCAGTATTTT.

In this sample, this clonotype turned up a few times. V is TRBV7-9 and J is TRBJ1-2, with 8 bases aligning to TRBD1. The CDR3 contains 14 residues. Trimming at V came to 11 bases and at J to 8 bases, leaving 16 bases not matched to a gene. CDR1 SEHNR and CDR2 FQNEAQ come from the germline V gene (reference sequence). CDR3: CALPDRGWTSGYTF. As DNA, the CDR3 is TGTGCCCTCCCCGACAGGGGATGGACGAGCGGCTACACCTTC.

The rearrangement links TRBV7-2 to TRBJ2-1; no definite D call. Germline assignment: CDR1 SGHTA and CDR2 FQGNSA. Deletions cut 1 base from V and 4 bases from J, with 11 bases between. The length of the CDR3 is 15 residues. The CDR3 reads CASSLDRSPYNEQFF. CDR3 DNA: TGTGCCAGCAGCTTAGACCGGTCGCCTTACAATGAGCAGTTCTTC.

The chain recombines TRBV10-3 with TRBJ2-1; 7 bases match TRBD2. The CDR3 contains 19 residues. Trimming cost V 5 bases and J 8 bases; bases outside gene matches: 24. The germline V gene encodes CDR1 ENHRY and CDR2 SYGVKD. The CDR3 nucleotides are TGTGCCATCAGTCTGGGGGGGAGTGTGAGTGGCGGGAGAAGCCATGAGCAGTTCTTC. Protein sequence: CAISLGGSVSGGRSHEQFF.

This chain links TRBV5-1 with TRBJ2-1; 12 bases map to TRBD2. The CDR3 runs to 15 residues. From germline, CDR1 is SGHRS and CDR2 YFSETQ. V shed 5 bases, J shed 9 bases, and the junction held 9 bases outside the gene matches. Here the CDR3 DNA reads TGCGCCAGCAGAATGACTAGCGGGAGCGCAAGTGAGCAGTTCTTC. It codes for CASRMTSGSASEQFF.

The chain joins TRBV3-1 to TRBJ2-1; D may be TRBD2 (5 bases). This CDR3 contains 16 residues. Trimming removed 0 bases from V and 7 bases from J, with 16 bases in between. CDR1 is LGHDT, CDR2 YNNKEL, per germline (reference sequence). DNA of the CDR3: TGTGCCAGCAGCCAAGATCTGAGGGCTAGCAGGAATGAGCAGTTCTTC. Its translation is CASSQDLRASRNEQFF.

The genes are TRBV30 and TRBJ1-2, with no clear D. Germline assignment: CDR1 GTSNPN and CDR2 SVGIG (reference sequence). Trimming took 5 bases from V and 7 from J, leaving 14 bases between them. There are 12 residues in the CDR3. The CDR3 spells CAWSPGQSGYTF. CDR3 DNA: TGTGCCTGGTCTCCTGGGCAGAGTGGCTACACCTTC.

The gene calls are TRBV29-1 and TRBJ1-1; tentatively, D is TRBD1 (6 bases). Trimming pared 5 bases from V and 5 bases from J, leaving 9 bases between. The germline V gene has CDR1 SQVTM and CDR2 ANQGSEA. The CDR3 totals 11 residues. CDR3 DNA sequence: TGCAGCGTTCCCAGGGGAACTGAAGCTTTCTTT. Its protein is CSVPRGTEAFF.

This clonotype was recorded only once. This rearrangement joins TRBV25-1 to TRBJ2-7, with 8 bases aligning to TRBD2. The CDR3 extends over 12 amino acids. Looked up from germline, CDR1 is MGHDK and CDR2 is SYGVNS. Trimming at V came to 11 bases and at J to 3 bases, leaving 6 bases not matched to a gene. The CDR3 coding sequence is TGTGCCTCCGGGAGGGGTTTCTACGAGCAGTACTTC. Protein sequence: CASGRGFYEQYF.

This chain uses TRBV27 with TRBJ2-1, with 8 positions matching TRBD2. Germline assignment: CDR1 MNHEY and CDR2 SMNVEV (reference sequence). The CDR3 is made up of 18 amino acids. The ends lost 6 bases at V and 6 bases at J; junction bases unmatched: 19. CDR3 DNA: TGTGCCAGCAGCTACTTCCCGACTAGCGCCCGGGGTACCAATGAGCAGTTCTTC. Translated, it gives CASSYFPTSARGTNEQFF.

This clonotype was counted between two and nine times. The chain couples TRBV4-1 to TRBJ1-1, with D perhaps TRBD1 (6 bases). This CDR3 is 15 amino acids long. CDR1 and CDR2 from the germline V gene are MGHRA and YSYEKL. The V end lost 3 bases, the J end lost 0 bases, and 11 bases lay between the germline ends. The CDR3 spells CASSHDRFMNTEAFF. The DNA of the CDR3 is TGCGCCAGCAGCCATGACAGGTTTATGAACACTGAAGCTTTCTTT.

This chain connects TRBV12-3 or TRBV12-4 to TRBJ2-7; D perhaps matches TRBD1 (5 bases). This CDR3 spans 11 amino acids. Trimming left V 6 bases short and J 7 bases short, with 10 bases between. The CDR3 reads CASSWAGEQYF. CDR3 sequence (DNA): TGTGCCAGCAGCTGGGCAGGGGAGCAGTACTTC.

With regard to this clonotype: The junction departs from germline at one end; a sequencing error may be responsible. The chain recombines TRBV27 with TRBJ2-4; D gene ambiguous. The CDR3 consists of 20 residues. The germline gives CDR1 MNHEY, CDR2 SMNVEV (reference sequence). The CDR3: CASSLLVLLPLIVARNIQYF. The CDR3, as DNA: TGTGCCAGCAGTTTACTGGTCCTGCTGCCCCTTATAGTAGCCAGAAACATTCAGTACTTC.

This clonotype was detected a few times. V is TRBV20-1 and J is TRBJ2-7; D is unclear. Trimming pared 5 bases from V and 2 bases from J, leaving 10 bases between. This CDR3 spans 12 amino acids. Germline V gives CDR1 DFQATT, CDR2 SNEGSKA (reference sequence). The CDR3 region is CSAASRAYEQYF. CDR3 nucleotides: TGCAGTGCTGCATCTCGAGCCTACGAGCAGTACTTC.

This clonotype occurred a few times. This sequence joins TRBV5-1 and TRBJ2-7, with D perhaps TRBD2 (6 bases). Germline V gives CDR1 SGHRS, CDR2 YFSETQ. The CDR3 contains 17 residues. Trimming removed 1 base from V and 3 bases from J, with 20 bases in between. CDR3 nucleotide sequence: TGCGCCAGCAGCTTGCAACCCAAGACTAGGAAATTCTACGAGCAGTACTTC. This translates into CASSLQPKTRKFYEQYF.

This clonotype was observed a few times. At one end the junction does not follow the germline gene, possibly because of a read error. This rearrangement joins TRBV7-9 to TRBJ2-4, with 9 bases matching TRBD2. CDR1 and CDR2 from the germline V gene are SEHNR and FQNEAQ (reference sequence). The CDR3 sequence is 17 residues long. The CDR3 spells CASSLAAGGLAKNIPYF. CDR3 sequence (DNA): TGTGCCAGCAGCTTAGCCGCGGGGGGGCTAGCCAAAAACATTCCGTACTTC.

This clonotype was recorded only once. The chain combines TRBV7-9 with TRBJ2-3; unclear D gene. V was cut by 1 base and J by 2 bases, with 7 bases left in between. The length of the CDR3 is 14 residues. Germline V gives CDR1 SEHNR, CDR2 FQNEAQ (reference sequence). The CDR3 DNA follows: TGTGCCAGCAGCTTAGTTGGGCACACAGATACGCAGTATTTT. This gives the protein CASSLVGHTDTQYF.

Comment on this clonotype: A read error may produce the germline difference seen at one junction end. The chain recombines TRBV10-3 with TRBJ2-3; D is possibly TRBD2 (6 bases). The CDR3 sequence is 15 residues long. Germline V gene sequence: CDR1 ENHRY, CDR2 SYGVKD. In DNA, the CDR3 is TGTGTCATCAGTGCCACTAGCAGTAGCACAGATACGCAGTATTTT. It translates to CVISATSSSTDTQYF.

This clonotype was recorded a few times. J is TRBJ1-2 and V is TRBV13; maybe TRBD1 (5 bases). V gave up 4 bases and J gave up 4 bases, with 13 bases separating them. Germline CDR1 PRHDT, CDR2 FYEKMQ (reference sequence). The CDR3 spans 14 residues. CDR3 coding DNA: TGTGCCAGCAGCTCGAGGGGCAGGACCTATGGCTACACCTTC. As protein: CASSSRGRTYGYTF.

The CDR3 DNA reads as TGTGCCAGCAGCCAAGGACAGGGTTTGCGAGGCAATCAGCCCCAGCATTTT. Its translation is CASSQGQGLRGNQPQHF. V and J are TRBV3-1 and TRBJ1-5; TRBD1 aligns across 7 bases. The CDR3 consists of 17 residues. Germline lookup yields CDR1 LGHDT and CDR2 YNNKEL (reference sequence). Unmatched junction bases numbered 8, after V lost 1 base and J lost 2 bases.

Here the CDR3 reads CSARDLRLVRENYNEQFF. CDR3 in DNA: TGCAGTGCTAGAGATTTGAGGTTGGTCAGGGAAAACTACAATGAGCAGTTCTTC. The V call is TRBV20-1, the J call TRBJ2-1, with a possible D match to TRBD1 (5 bases). V shed 0 bases and J shed 3 bases, with 21 bases lying between them. The CDR3 has 18 amino acids. Germline V CDR1 and CDR2: DFQATT, SNEGSKA (reference sequence).

The rearrangement joins TRBV20-1 to TRBJ1-2; D possibly corresponds to TRBD1 (5 bases). Germline loops: CDR1 DFQATT, CDR2 SNEGSKA (reference sequence). V lost 4 bases to trimming and J lost 4 bases, with 13 bases between them. This CDR3 contains 13 residues. The CDR3 nucleotides are TGCAGTGCTACGTCAGGGTATACCTATGGCTACACCTTC. Translated: CSATSGYTYGYTF.

The rearrangement uses TRBV20-1 and TRBJ2-3; D remains unclear. The V gene lost 6 bases and the J gene lost 2 bases, with 6 bases spanning the gap. Germline CDR1 is DFQATT and CDR2 is SNEGSKA (reference sequence). The CDR3 sequence is 11 residues long. In DNA, the CDR3 is TGCAGTGCCACCCACACAGATACGCAGTATTTT. This sequence encodes CSATHTDTQYF.